This T cell receptor (beta chain) appears in the sequencing data of a study of shared clonotypes between healthy human individuals. As for the study in general: Every donor yielded three CD4 naive, three CD4 memory, two CD8 naive and one CD8 memory plate. Overall study results and limits: Some naive CD4 clonotypes, roughly 4.5%, turned up in common across four donors. Donors were few, which limited the genetic and exposure-history diversity represented. Non-shared clonotypes showed lower generation probabilities than clonotypes common to all four donors.

Sequencing was performed with immunoSEQ multiplex PCR; in TCRdb, only in-frame clones are kept and a portion is missing. Among roughly 2 million clones listed, approximately 96% were seen once. Of note for this clone: What it binds is unknown.

The receptor's source is a man between 18 and 29 years old in good health. Input material: naive CD4+ T cells sorted from blood. Sample subset: CD45RA+ positively selected.

CDR3 residues: CASSPGFLGSMSNQPQHF. CDR3 nucleotide sequence: TGCGCCAGCAGCCCGGGGTTTCTGGGTTCGATGAGCAATCAGCCCCAGCATTTT. The rearrangement uses TRBV4-1 and TRBJ1-5; unclear D gene. Germline V gene data show CDR1 as MGHRA and CDR2 as YSYEKL. The CDR3 has 18 amino acids. Between the trimmed V and J ends, which lost 4 bases and 1 base, there was a span of 20 bases.